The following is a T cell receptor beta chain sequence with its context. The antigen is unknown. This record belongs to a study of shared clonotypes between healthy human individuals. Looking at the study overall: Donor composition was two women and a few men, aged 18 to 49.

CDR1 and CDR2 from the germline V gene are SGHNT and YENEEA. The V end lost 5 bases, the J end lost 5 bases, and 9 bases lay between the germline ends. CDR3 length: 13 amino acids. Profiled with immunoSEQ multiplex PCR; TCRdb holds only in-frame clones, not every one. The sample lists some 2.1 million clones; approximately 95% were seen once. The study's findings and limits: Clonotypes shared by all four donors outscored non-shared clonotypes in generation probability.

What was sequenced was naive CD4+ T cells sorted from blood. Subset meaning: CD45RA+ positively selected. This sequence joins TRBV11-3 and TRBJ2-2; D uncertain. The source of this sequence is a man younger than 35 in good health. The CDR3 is CASSRYETGELFF. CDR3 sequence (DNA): TGTGCCAGCAGCCGATACGAAACCGGGGAGCTGTTTTTT.